These T cell receptor beta chains were read from a single sample in a study of blood T cell repertoires in COVID-19. TCRdb's copy holds only in-frame clones and misses some; the assay was immunoSEQ multiplex PCR. The profile shows under 500,000 clones, 80% to 90% of them singletons. Sequenced material: PBMCs or T cells enriched from blood (not recorded which). These receptor sequences come from a man younger than 40 who had recovered from COVID-19. Each CDR3 is given with its conserved first and last residue. A D gene is named only where the DNA matches it firmly. Only some rows state a clone size, as once, few, many or a class for expanded clones.

TRBV5-1	TRBJ1-4	-	-	TGCGCCAGCAGCTCGACAGCAACAACTAATGAAAAACTGTTTTTT	CASSSTATTNEKLFF
TRBV28	TRBJ1-2	TRBD1	-	TGTGCCAGCAGTTTATCTAAGGGAGGGACAGGGCACGGCTACACCTTC	CASSLSKGGTGHGYTF
TRBV18	TRBJ1-4	-	-	TGTGCCAGCTCACCAAATCAGCCGGGAAACGTGGGGGAAAAACTGTTTTTT	CASSPNQPGNVGEKLFF
TRBV12-5	TRBJ1-3	-	-	TGTGCTGTTGCGGGTTCTTGGGGAAACACCATATATTTT	CAVAGSWGNTIYF
TRBV7-6	TRBJ1-4	TRBD1	-	TGTGCCAGCAGCTTAATGACAGGGGGAAATGAAAAACTGTTTTTT	CASSLMTGGNEKLFF
TRBV18	TRBJ2-7	-	-	TGTGCCAGCTCGGAGACAGGCGGCGGGAGCTACGAGCAGTACTTC	CASSETGGGSYEQYF
TRBV29-1	TRBJ2-1	-	-	TGCAGCGTTGGTGGGTACTATAGCTCCTACAATGAGCAGTTCTTC	CSVGGYYSSYNEQFF
TRBV28	TRBJ2-6	TRBD1	-	TGTGCCAGCACCTGGGACAGCTCTGGGGCCAACGTCCTGACTTTC	CASTWDSSGANVLTF
TRBV9	TRBJ1-1	TRBD1	-	TGTGCCAGCAGCGTAGATGCGGGGGGGCAGGGGGCGAGCGAAGCTTTCTTT	CASSVDAGGQGASEAFF
TRBV4-1	TRBJ1-1	TRBD1	-	TGCGCCAGCAGCCAGCGGACAGGGCAGAACACTGAAGCTTTCTTT	CASSQRTGQNTEAFF
TRBV5-1	TRBJ2-7	-	-	TGCGCCAGCAGCAGGGGAGGGGGAGGCGCCTACGAGCAGTACTTC	CASSRGGGGAYEQYF
TRBV7-9	TRBJ1-6	-	-	TGTGCCAGCAGCTTGGGGCAGATTCGTTCACCCCTCCACTTT	CASSLGQIRSPLHF
TRBV3-1/TRBV3-2	TRBJ2-5	-	-	TGTGCCAGCAGCCAAGATTATGAGACCCAGTACTTC	CASSQDYETQYF
TRBV7-8	TRBJ2-1	TRBD2	-	TGTGCCAGCAGCTTACTAGCGGGAGGGGTTGATGAGCAGTTCTTC	CASSLLAGGVDEQFF
TRBV4-1	TRBJ2-7	-	-	TGCGCCAGCAGCCAAGAAAGTCCAGGTAGCTACGAGCAGTACTTC	CASSQESPGSYEQYF
TRBV18	TRBJ2-5	-	-	TGTGCCAGCTCACCAGTTTCGGGGTCAAGGATAACCACGCAAGAGACCCAGTACTTC	CASSPVSGSRITTQETQYF
TRBV11-3	TRBJ2-6	-	-	TGTGCCAGCAGCCCCAGTGCTGGGGCCAACGTCCTGACTTTC	CASSPSAGANVLTF
TRBV2	TRBJ1-3	-	-	TGTGCCAGCCACCGGGACTTTAGGGACACCATATATTTT	CASHRDFRDTIYF
TRBV5-5	TRBJ2-7	TRBD1	-	TGTGCCAGCAGCTGGACAGGGGGATCCTACGAGCAGTACTTC	CASSWTGGSYEQYF
TRBV15	TRBJ2-7	TRBD2	-	TGTGCCACCAGCAACGGACTAGCGGCCTACGAGCAGTACTTC	CATSNGLAAYEQYF
TRBV12-5	TRBJ1-3	-	once	TGTGCTAGTGGTTTGGCCGCTCGGACAGCTGGAAACACCATATATTTT	CASGLAARTAGNTIYF
TRBV30	TRBJ2-5	-	-	TGTGCCTGGAGTACCCGGGGTAGAGAGACCCAGTACTTC	CAWSTRGRETQYF
TRBV18	TRBJ1-2	-	-	TGTGCCAGCTCACCCTCAACAGGATATGGCTACACCTTC	CASSPSTGYGYTF
TRBV5-1	TRBJ2-2	TRBD2	-	TGCGCCAGCAGCTTGGCCCCCTTGGGACTAGCGGGAGAGAGCACCGGGGAGCTGTTTTTT	CASSLAPLGLAGESTGELFF
TRBV3-1/TRBV3-2	TRBJ1-2	-	-	TGTGCCAGCAGCCAAGGGCCCGGGTCCCTGATGGGCTACACCTTC	CASSQGPGSLMGYTF
TRBV6-5	TRBJ2-2	-	-	TGTGCCAGCAGCCCGTACACCGGGGAGCTGTTTTTT	CASSPYTGELFF
TRBV9	TRBJ2-2	-	-	TGTGCCAGCAGCGTAGTCTCCGGGAGTACCGGGGAGCTGTTTTTT	CASSVVSGSTGELFF
TRBV24-1	TRBJ2-2	TRBD2	-	TGTGCCACCGCAGCGGGAGGGGCACCCACCGGGGAGCTGTTTTTT	CATAAGGAPTGELFF
TRBV28	TRBJ2-7	TRBD2	-	TGTGCCAGCAGCTTTCTAGCGGGAGTCGAGCAGTACTTC	CASSFLAGVEQYF
TRBV12-5	TRBJ1-1	-	-	TGTGCTAGTGCCCTACAGGGCGGGACTGAAGCTTTCTTT	CASALQGGTEAFF
TRBV24-1	TRBJ2-7	TRBD1	once	TGTGCCACCAGTCCCCGGACAGGGGAATACGAGCAGTACTTC	CATSPRTGEYEQYF
TRBV28	TRBJ1-1	TRBD1	once	TGTGCCAGCATCTCGGCGGGACAGAACATGAACACTGAAGCTTTCTTT	CASISAGQNMNTEAFF
TRBV12-5	TRBJ1-2	TRBD1	-	TGTGCTAATGACAGGGGAAATGGCTACACCTTC	CANDRGNGYTF
TRBV19	TRBJ2-5	-	once	TGTGCCAGTAGTAACCAACTAGACGCGGAGACCCAGTACTTC	CASSNQLDAETQYF
TRBV11-2	TRBJ2-1	-	-	TGTGCCAGCAGCTTAGGGGGGGGCTTCTATGAGCAGTTCTTC	CASSLGGGFYEQFF
TRBV5-4	TRBJ2-1	-	-	TGTGCCAGCAGCTCTCTTAATGAGCAGTTCTTC	CASSSLNEQFF
TRBV30	TRBJ2-3	TRBD2	-	TGTGCCTGGAGGACAGGACTAGCGTCGTCAGATACGCAGTATTTT	CAWRTGLASSDTQYF
TRBV21-1	TRBJ1-2	-	-	TGTGCCAGCAGCAAAGGTCCAAGGCAGAGGTGCTACACCTTC	CASSKGPRQRCYTF
TRBV27	TRBJ1-5	-	-	TGTGCCAGCAGTTTGTACGGACATAGCAATCAGCCCCAGCATTTT	CASSLYGHSNQPQHF
TRBV2	TRBJ1-2	-	-	TGTGCCAGCATCGCGGGAAAGGGTGGCTACACCTTC	CASIAGKGGYTF
TRBV19	TRBJ2-5	-	-	TGTGCCAGTAGTCTACTAGTTAGCCCAGAGACCCAGTACTTC	CASSLLVSPETQYF